The 22 T cell receptor beta chains below come from one sample, sequenced in a study of blood T cell repertoires in COVID-19. The repertoire was sequenced with immunoSEQ multiplex PCR; TCRdb's copy has only in-frame clones and lacks some. The table has fewer than 300,000 clones, around 85% seen once. Sequencing was done on a sample of peripheral blood. The receptors were gathered from a human donor with COVID-19, enrolled during active disease. The donor label of this sample is uncertain.

The chain couples TRBV27 to TRBJ1-5; 9 bases fit TRBD1. This CDR3 is 18 amino acids long. The V and J ends lost 3 bases and 2 bases, in that order; junction bases with no gene match: 11. Germline values: CDR1 MNHEY, CDR2 SMNVEV (reference sequence). The CDR3 DNA sequence: TGTGCCAGCAGTTTGAGGTGGGGGACAGGGAACGGCAATCAGCCCCAGCATTTT. It codes for CASSLRWGTGNGNQPQHF.

The V call is TRBV15, the J call TRBJ1-4, with D tentatively TRBD1 (6 bases). Germline assignment: CDR1 LNHNV and CDR2 YYDKDF (reference sequence). This CDR3 region has 15 residues. V lost 2 bases and J lost 4, with 11 bases in between. The CDR3 coding sequence is TGTGCCACCAGCAGACCCGACAGGTTTAATGAAAAACTGTTTTTT. It codes for CATSRPDRFNEKLFF.

V usage is TRBV5-1 and J usage is TRBJ2-2; 14 nucleotides line up with TRBD2. CDR1 is SGHRS, CDR2 YFSETQ, per germline. Trimming cost V 3 bases and J 7 bases; bases outside gene matches: 8. The CDR3 runs to 17 residues. The CDR3: CASSSPTSGRDDGELFF. The CDR3 nucleotides are TGCGCCAGCAGCTCTCCGACTAGCGGGAGGGATGACGGGGAGCTGTTTTTT.

The J gene is TRBJ2-5, the V gene TRBV18; 7 bases line up with TRBD1. This CDR3 region has 16 residues. The germline V gene has CDR1 KGHSH and CDR2 LQKENI. With 3 bases clipped from V and 0 bases from J, the junction kept 7 bases outside the gene matches. The CDR3 DNA is TGTGCCAGCTCACCTCTACAACAGGGGCACCAAGAGACCCAGTACTTC. It is translated as CASSPLQQGHQETQYF. Full variable domain (outside the CDR3, taken from reference TRBV18 and TRBJ2-5): NAGVMQNPRHLVRRRGQEARLRCSPMKGHSHVYWYRQLPEEGLKFMVYLQKENIIDESGMPKERFSAEFPKEGPSILRIQQVVRGDSAAYFCASSPLQQGHQETQYFGPGTRLLVL.

CDR3 nucleotide sequence: TGTGCCATCAGTGGCACGGGACAGATCTATGGCTACACCTTC. It yields the protein CAISGTGQIYGYTF. The rearrangement joins TRBV10-3 to TRBJ1-2, with TRBD1 identical over 7 bases. Germline V gene lookup returns CDR1 ENHRY and CDR2 SYGVKD. The CDR3 runs to 14 residues. The V gene end was trimmed by 4 bases and the J gene end by 4 bases; junction bases not matched to a gene: 6.

The V and J genes are TRBV11-2 and TRBJ2-2; D not certain. Germline CDR1 is SGHAT and CDR2 is FQNNGV. This CDR3 is 15 amino acids long. V dropped 5 bases and J dropped 5 bases, with 15 bases sitting between them. The CDR3 DNA reads TGTGCCAGCAGCCCTGAGCGTTTGGTTACCGGGGAGCTGTTTTTT. Its translation is CASSPERLVTGELFF.

The chain has TRBV27 and TRBJ2-7; TRBD2 might be the D (6 bases). Between the trimmed V and J ends, which lost 0 bases and 0 bases, there was a span of 18 bases. The CDR3 spans 18 residues. CDR1 MNHEY and CDR2 SMNVEV come from the germline V gene (reference sequence). For the CDR3, the DNA is TGTGCCAGCAGTTTATCTGGGGGGACTTCCCTAAGCTCCTACGAGCAGTACTTC. This encodes CASSLSGGTSLSSYEQYF.

The rearrangement links TRBV28 to TRBJ1-2; TRBD1 matches at 7 bases. J lost 4 bases, V lost 3 bases, and 2 bases had no gene match. The germline V gene encodes CDR1 MDHEN and CDR2 SYDVKM. The CDR3 consists of 13 residues. The DNA of the CDR3 is TGTGCCAGCAGTTTCAGACAGGGCTATGGCTACACCTTC. Translating gives CASSFRQGYGYTF.

This clone was seen only once. This chain connects TRBV11-2 to TRBJ1-2; D not resolved. CDR1 is SGHAT, CDR2 FQNNGV, per germline. This CDR3 contains 14 residues. Between the trimmed V and J ends, which lost 5 bases and 2 bases, there was a span of 12 bases. DNA of the CDR3: TGTGCCAGCAGCCCTACGACTGCGAACTATGGCTACACCTTC. Encoded protein: CASSPTTANYGYTF.

The chain has TRBV24-1 and TRBJ2-7, with D possibly matching TRBD2 (6 bases). Germline CDR1 is KGHDR and CDR2 is SFDVKD. V was pared by 9 bases and J by 2 bases, with 19 bases between. The CDR3 has 15 residues. The CDR3 coding sequence is TGTGCCACCGGGGGGTCAGGACTCGACGCCTACGAGCAGTACTTC. It translates to CATGGSGLDAYEQYF.

The chain is built from TRBV27 and TRBJ1-5; TRBD1 agrees at 7 bases. Germline V gives CDR1 MNHEY, CDR2 SMNVEV (reference sequence). Trimming removed 0 bases from V and 0 bases from J; junction bases left unmatched: 5. The CDR3 is 17 residues long. In DNA form, the CDR3 reads TGTGCCAGCAGTTTATCCTGGGACAGTTATAGCAATCAGCCCCAGCATTTT. Translation: CASSLSWDSYSNQPQHF.

The chain has TRBV28 and TRBJ1-5; the D gene is possibly TRBD1 (5 bases). Germline lookup yields CDR1 MDHEN and CDR2 SYDVKM. The V gene lost 5 bases and the J gene lost 7 bases, with 15 bases spanning the gap. The CDR3 runs to 14 residues. For the CDR3, the DNA is TGTGCCAGCAGTCCGAAACAGGTAGGCCAGCCCCAGCATTTT. It codes for CASSPKQVGQPQHF.

This clone turned up a few times. As DNA, the CDR3 is TGTGCCACCAGGTGGCTGCCCACCCACTTT. It codes for CATRWLPTHF. The chain employs TRBV24-1 and TRBJ1-6; D not resolved. The V end was cut by 7 bases, the J end by 18 bases, with 12 bases between. In germline, CDR1 is KGHDR, CDR2 SFDVKD. There are 10 residues in the CDR3.

The V gene is TRBV9, the J gene TRBJ2-2; D perhaps matches TRBD2 (6 bases). V gave up 3 bases and J gave up 6 bases, with 12 bases separating them. The CDR3 is made up of 14 amino acids. From germline, CDR1 is SGDLS and CDR2 YYNGEE. The CDR3 loop reads CASSAGTRPGELFF. The CDR3 bases are TGTGCCAGCAGCGCCGGGACTCGCCCCGGGGAGCTGTTTTTT.

The V call is TRBV3-1 (or the pseudogene TRBV3-2), the J call TRBJ2-5; D not certain. Trimming cost V 6 bases and J 2 bases, with 4 bases left between them. Germline V gives CDR1 LGHDT, CDR2 YNNKEL (reference sequence). The length of the CDR3 is 11 residues. The CDR3 protein is CASSLQETQYF. CDR3 nucleotide sequence: TGTGCCAGCAGTCTACAAGAGACCCAGTACTTC.

As regards this clone: Other DNA sequences within the sample encode an identical CDR3. The chain is built from TRBV7-9 and TRBJ2-7, with 11 bases aligning to TRBD1. Germline values: CDR1 SEHNR, CDR2 FQNEAQ (reference sequence). The CDR3 totals 14 residues. V shed 5 bases, J shed 7 bases, and the junction held 7 bases outside the gene matches. The CDR3 loop reads CASSPGQGAREQYF. The CDR3 bases are TGTGCCAGCAGCCCAGGACAGGGGGCGCGGGAGCAGTACTTC.

This clone was observed a handful of times. The J gene is TRBJ1-6, the V gene TRBV9, with D maybe TRBD1 (5 bases). CDR3 size: 14 residues. Germline CDR1 is SGDLS and CDR2 is YYNGEE. V was shortened by 3 bases and J by 7 bases, with 11 bases between the two germline ends. CDR3 coding DNA: TGTGCCAGCAGCGGTGCAGGGTCCAATTCACCCCTCCACTTT. Translated: CASSGAGSNSPLHF.

This clone has a handful of counts. The gene calls are TRBV19 and TRBJ1-5; D may be TRBD1 (6 bases). Germline V gives CDR1 LNHDA, CDR2 SQIVND (reference sequence). The CDR3 spans 13 residues. V was trimmed by 6 bases and J by 7 bases, leaving 13 bases between them. The DNA of the CDR3 is TGTGCCAGTAGCGGGGGGCTCGAGCAGCCCCAGCATTTT. Translated: CASSGGLEQPQHF.

The V gene is TRBV5-1, the J gene TRBJ1-1; 9 nucleotides align to TRBD1. Germline CDR1 SGHRS, CDR2 YFSETQ. Trimming at V came to 4 bases and at J to 2 bases, leaving 9 bases not matched to a gene. This CDR3 is 16 amino acids long. In DNA form, the CDR3 reads TGCGCCAGCAGCCTAACAGGGGGCCCAAGAAACACTGAAGCTTTCTTT. It translates to CASSLTGGPRNTEAFF.

V gene TRBV4-2 combines with J gene TRBJ1-6, with D perhaps matching TRBD1 (6 bases). This CDR3 region has 15 residues. The germline CDR1 and CDR2 sequences are LGHNA and YNFKEQ. The V gene lost 3 bases and the J gene lost 7 bases, with 13 bases spanning the gap. CDR3: CASSQEIGTNSPLHF. CDR3 bases: TGTGCCAGCAGCCAGGAAATAGGGACAAATTCACCCCTCCACTTT.

The J gene is TRBJ1-5, the V gene TRBV7-2; D not certain. The germline V gene encodes CDR1 SGHTA and CDR2 FQGNSA. V dropped 4 bases and J dropped 7 bases, with 11 bases sitting between them. CDR3 length: 13 residues. The CDR3, as DNA: TGTGCCAGCAGCTCCTCAGTGAACCAGCCCCAGCATTTT. The encoded protein is CASSSSVNQPQHF.

The CDR3 DNA is TGTGCCATCAGGGAGGGACTGATGAACACTGAAGCTTTCTTT. Amino acids: CAIREGLMNTEAFF. V gene TRBV10-3 combines with J gene TRBJ1-1, with a possible D match to TRBD1 (5 bases). The V end lost 6 bases, the J end lost 0 bases, and 11 bases lay between the germline ends. This CDR3 comprises 14 residues. From germline, CDR1 is ENHRY and CDR2 SYGVKD.